This TCR beta chain appears in the sequencing data of a study of shared clonotypes between healthy human individuals. General study results and limits: Shared clonotypes across all four donors exceeded non-shared ones in generation probability. Estimated clonotype richness was generally higher in naive than memory subsets.

Germline-derived CDR1 and CDR2 are KGHSH and LQKENI. The V and J ends lost 6 bases and 2 bases respectively, with 14 bases between them. CDR3 length: 14 residues. Clones were sequenced by immunoSEQ multiplex PCR, and TCRdb holds only the in-frame ones, with some missing. This table holds about 1,900,000 clones, about 94% found once. It was CD45RO-negative cells, positively selected for CCR7, that made up naive CD8 cells, with terminally differentiated effector memory CD45RA+ cells excluded. Remarks on this clone: The target antigen is unknown.

The TCR comes from a man younger than 35 in good health. Sample: naive CD8+ T cells sorted from blood. This sequence joins TRBV18 and TRBJ2-7, with D perhaps matching TRBD2 (6 bases). CDR3 amino acids: CASSLRDSTYEQYF. CDR3 coding DNA: TGTGCCAGCTCGCTCCGGGACTCCACCTACGAGCAGTACTTC.